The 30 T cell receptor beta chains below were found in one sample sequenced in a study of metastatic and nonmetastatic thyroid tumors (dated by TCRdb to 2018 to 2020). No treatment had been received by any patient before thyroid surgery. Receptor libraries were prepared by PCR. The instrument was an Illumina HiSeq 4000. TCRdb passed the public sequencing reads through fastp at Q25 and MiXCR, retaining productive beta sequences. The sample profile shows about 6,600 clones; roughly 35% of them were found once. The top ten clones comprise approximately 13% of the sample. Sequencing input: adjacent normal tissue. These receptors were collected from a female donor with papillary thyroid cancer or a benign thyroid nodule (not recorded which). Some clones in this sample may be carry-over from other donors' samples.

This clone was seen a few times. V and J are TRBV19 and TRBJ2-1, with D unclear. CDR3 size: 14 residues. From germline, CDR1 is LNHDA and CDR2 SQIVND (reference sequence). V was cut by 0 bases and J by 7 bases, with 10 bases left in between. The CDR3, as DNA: TGTGCCAGTAGTATAGATCCTTCCAAAAATGAGCAGTTCTTC. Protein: CASSIDPSKNEQFF.

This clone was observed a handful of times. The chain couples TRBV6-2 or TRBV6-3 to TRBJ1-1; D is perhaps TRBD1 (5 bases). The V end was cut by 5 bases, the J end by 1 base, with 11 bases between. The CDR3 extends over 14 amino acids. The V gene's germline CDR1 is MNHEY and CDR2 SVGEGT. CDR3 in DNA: TGTGCCAGCAGTCCCTATACAGGGAACACTGAAGCTTTCTTT. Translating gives CASSPYTGNTEAFF.

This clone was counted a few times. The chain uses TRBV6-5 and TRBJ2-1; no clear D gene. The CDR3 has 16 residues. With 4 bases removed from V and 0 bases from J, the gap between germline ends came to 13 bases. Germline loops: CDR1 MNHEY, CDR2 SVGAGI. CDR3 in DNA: TGTGCCAGCAGTTTTGGGCGGCTGAGCTCCTACAATGAGCAGTTCTTC. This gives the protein CASSFGRLSSYNEQFF.

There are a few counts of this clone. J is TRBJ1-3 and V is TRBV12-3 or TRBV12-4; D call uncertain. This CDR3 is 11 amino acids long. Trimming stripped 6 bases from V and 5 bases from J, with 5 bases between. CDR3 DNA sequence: TGTGCCAGCAGCCGCCGAAACACCATATATTTT. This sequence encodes CASSRRNTIYF.

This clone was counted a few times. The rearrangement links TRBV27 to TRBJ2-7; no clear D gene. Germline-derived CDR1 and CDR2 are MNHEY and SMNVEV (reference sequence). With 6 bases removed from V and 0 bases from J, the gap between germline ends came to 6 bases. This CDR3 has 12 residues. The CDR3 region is CASRSSSYEQYF. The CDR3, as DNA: TGTGCCAGCAGATCATCCTCCTACGAGCAGTACTTC.

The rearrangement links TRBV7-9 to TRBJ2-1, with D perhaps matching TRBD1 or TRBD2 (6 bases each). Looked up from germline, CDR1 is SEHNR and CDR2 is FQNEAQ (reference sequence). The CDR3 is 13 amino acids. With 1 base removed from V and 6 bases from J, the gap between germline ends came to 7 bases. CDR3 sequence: CASSLEGGNEQFF. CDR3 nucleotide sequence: TGTGCCAGCAGCTTAGAGGGGGGCAATGAGCAGTTCTTC.

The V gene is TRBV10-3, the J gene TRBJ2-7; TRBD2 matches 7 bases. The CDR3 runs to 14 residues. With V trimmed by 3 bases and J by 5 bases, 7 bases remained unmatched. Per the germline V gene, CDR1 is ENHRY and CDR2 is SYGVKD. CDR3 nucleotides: TGTGCCATCAGTGACCGGGGAGCGGGGAACGAGCAGTACTTC. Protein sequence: CAISDRGAGNEQYF.

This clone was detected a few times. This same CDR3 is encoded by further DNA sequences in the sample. CDR3 amino acids: CASSSPGGAAEQYF. The CDR3 DNA follows: TGTGCCAGCAGTAGCCCCGGAGGGGCTGCCGAGCAGTACTTC. The chain has TRBV6-1 and TRBJ2-7, with D possibly TRBD2 on 6 matching bases. Trimming took off 5 bases at V and 6 bases at J, with 17 bases between the two ends. This CDR3 comprises 14 residues. CDR1 and CDR2 (germline): MNHNS, SASEGT.

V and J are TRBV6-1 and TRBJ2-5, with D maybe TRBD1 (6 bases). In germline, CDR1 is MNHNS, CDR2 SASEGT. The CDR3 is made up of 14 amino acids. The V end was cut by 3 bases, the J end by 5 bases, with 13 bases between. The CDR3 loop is CASSEGHRGETQYF. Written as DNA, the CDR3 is TGTGCCAGCAGTGAGGGACACAGAGGGGAGACCCAGTACTTC.

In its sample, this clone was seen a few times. As DNA, the CDR3 is TGTGCCAGCAGCCTCTGGGACGTTTATCAGCCCCAGCATTTT. The encoded protein is CASSLWDVYQPQHF. V and J are TRBV2 and TRBJ1-5; weak D call: TRBD1 (5 bases). CDR1 SNHLY and CDR2 FYNNEI come from the germline V gene. Trimming removed 6 bases from V and 5 bases from J, with 14 bases in between. This CDR3 comprises 14 residues.

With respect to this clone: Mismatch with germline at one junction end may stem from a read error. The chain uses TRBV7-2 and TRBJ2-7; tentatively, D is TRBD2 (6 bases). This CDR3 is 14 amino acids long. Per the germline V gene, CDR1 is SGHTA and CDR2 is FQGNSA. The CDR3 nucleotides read TGTGCCAGCAGCTTGGGAGGCGGCGCCTACGAGCAGCACTTC. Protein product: CASSLGGGAYEQHF.

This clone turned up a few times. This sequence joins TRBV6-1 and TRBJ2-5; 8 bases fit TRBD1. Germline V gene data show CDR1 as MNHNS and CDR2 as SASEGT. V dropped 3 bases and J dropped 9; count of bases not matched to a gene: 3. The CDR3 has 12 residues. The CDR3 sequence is CASSDTGGPQYF. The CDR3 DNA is TGTGCCAGCAGTGATACAGGGGGGCCCCAGTACTTC.

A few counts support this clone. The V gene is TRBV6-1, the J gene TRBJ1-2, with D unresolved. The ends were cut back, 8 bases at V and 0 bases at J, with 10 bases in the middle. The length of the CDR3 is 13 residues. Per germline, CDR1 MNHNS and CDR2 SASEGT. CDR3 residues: CASAPGANYGYTF. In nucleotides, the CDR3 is TGTGCCAGCGCTCCCGGTGCTAACTATGGCTACACCTTC.

CDR3 sequence reads: CASSLESGSNSPLHF. The DNA of the CDR3 is TGTGCCAGCAGCTTAGAATCAGGGTCCAATTCACCCCTCCACTTT. The rearrangement uses TRBV7-2 and TRBJ1-6; the D gene is possibly TRBD1 (5 bases). This CDR3 has 15 residues. Germline V CDR1 and CDR2: SGHTA, FQGNSA. V shed 1 base and J shed 7 bases, with 11 bases lying between them. The full variable domain, its missing parts supplied by reference TRBV7-2 and TRBJ1-6, is GAGVSQSPSNKVTEKGKDVELRCDPISGHTALYWYRQSLGQGLEFLIYFQGNSAPDKSGLPSDRFSAERTGGSVSTLTIQRTQQEDSAVYLCASSLESGSNSPLHFGNGTRLTVT.

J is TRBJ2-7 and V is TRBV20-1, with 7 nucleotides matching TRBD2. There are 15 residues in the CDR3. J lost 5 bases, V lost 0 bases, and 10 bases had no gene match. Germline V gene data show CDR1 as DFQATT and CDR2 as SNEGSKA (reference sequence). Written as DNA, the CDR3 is TGCAGTGCTAGAGACTTTATGGCCGGGAGGAACGAGCAGTACTTC. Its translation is CSARDFMAGRNEQYF.

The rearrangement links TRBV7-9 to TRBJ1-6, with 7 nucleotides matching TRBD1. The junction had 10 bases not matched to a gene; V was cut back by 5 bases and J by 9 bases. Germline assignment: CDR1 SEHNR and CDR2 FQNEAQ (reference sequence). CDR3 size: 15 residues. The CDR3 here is CASSQEVAGGSPLHF. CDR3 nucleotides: TGTGCCAGCAGCCAGGAGGTAGCAGGGGGTTCACCCCTCCACTTT.

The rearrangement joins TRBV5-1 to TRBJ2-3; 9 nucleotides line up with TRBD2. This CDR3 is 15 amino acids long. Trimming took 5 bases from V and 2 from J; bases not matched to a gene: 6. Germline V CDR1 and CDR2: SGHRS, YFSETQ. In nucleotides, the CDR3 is TGCGCCAGCAGTCAAACTAGCGGGCACACAGATACGCAGTATTTT. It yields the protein CASSQTSGHTDTQYF.

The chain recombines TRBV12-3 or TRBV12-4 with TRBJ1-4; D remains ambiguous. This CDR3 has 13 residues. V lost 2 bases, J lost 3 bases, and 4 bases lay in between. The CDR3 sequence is CASSLQANEKLFF. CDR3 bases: TGTGCCAGCAGTTTACAAGCTAATGAAAAACTGTTTTTT.

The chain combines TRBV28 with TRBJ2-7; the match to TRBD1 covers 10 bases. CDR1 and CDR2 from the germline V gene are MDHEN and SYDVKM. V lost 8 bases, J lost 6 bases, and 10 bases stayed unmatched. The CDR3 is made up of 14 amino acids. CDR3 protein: CASSSRDRGSEQYF. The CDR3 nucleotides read TGTGCCAGCTCAAGTCGGGACAGGGGAAGCGAGCAGTACTTC.

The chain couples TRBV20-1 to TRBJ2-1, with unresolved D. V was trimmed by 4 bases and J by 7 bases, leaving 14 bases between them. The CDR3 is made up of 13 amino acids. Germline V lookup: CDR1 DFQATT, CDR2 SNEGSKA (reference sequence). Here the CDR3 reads CSANPGRSNEQFF. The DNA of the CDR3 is TGCAGTGCTAATCCGGGTCGCTCAAATGAGCAGTTCTTC.

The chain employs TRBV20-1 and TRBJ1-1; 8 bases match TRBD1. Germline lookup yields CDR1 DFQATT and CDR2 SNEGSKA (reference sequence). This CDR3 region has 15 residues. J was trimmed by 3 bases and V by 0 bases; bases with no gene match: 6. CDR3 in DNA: TGCAGTGCTAGAGATCCGGGCAGGGGGCACACTGAAGCTTTCTTT. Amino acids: CSARDPGRGHTEAFF.

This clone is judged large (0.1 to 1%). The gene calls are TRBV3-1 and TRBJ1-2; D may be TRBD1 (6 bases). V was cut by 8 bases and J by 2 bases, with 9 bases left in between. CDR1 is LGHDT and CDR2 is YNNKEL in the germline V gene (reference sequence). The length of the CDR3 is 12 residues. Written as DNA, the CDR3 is TGTGCCAGCGGGGGGCGCAACTATGGCTACACCTTC. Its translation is CASGGRNYGYTF. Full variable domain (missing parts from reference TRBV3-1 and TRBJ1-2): DTAVSQTPKYLVTQMGNDKSIKCEQNLGHDTMYWYKQDSKKFLKIMFSYNNKELIINETVPNRFSPKSPDKAHLNLHINSLELGDSAVYFCASGGRNYGYTFGSGTRLTVV.

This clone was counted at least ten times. The CDR3 loop reads CAVRPSNQPQHF. The CDR3 DNA reads as TGTGCCGTACGACCGAGCAATCAGCCCCAGCATTTT. The chain carries TRBV6-1 and TRBJ1-5; D is undetermined. Deletions cut 11 bases from V and 1 base from J, with 9 bases between. Germline values: CDR1 MNHNS, CDR2 SASEGT. CDR3 size: 12 residues.

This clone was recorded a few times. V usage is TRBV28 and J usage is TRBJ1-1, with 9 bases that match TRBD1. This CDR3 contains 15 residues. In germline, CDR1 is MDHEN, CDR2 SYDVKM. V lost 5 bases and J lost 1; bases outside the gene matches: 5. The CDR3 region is CASSPAQGANTEAFF. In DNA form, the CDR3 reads TGTGCCAGCAGTCCGGCACAGGGGGCGAACACTGAAGCTTTCTTT.

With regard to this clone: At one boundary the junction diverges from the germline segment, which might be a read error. CDR3 DNA: TGCAGTGCTTCCGACAGAGAGTACACTGAATCTTTCTTT. This sequence encodes CSASDREYTESFF. The V gene is TRBV20-1, the J gene TRBJ1-1; tentative D call: TRBD1 (5 bases). Per the germline V gene, CDR1 is DFQATT and CDR2 is SNEGSKA (reference sequence). The CDR3 has 13 amino acids.

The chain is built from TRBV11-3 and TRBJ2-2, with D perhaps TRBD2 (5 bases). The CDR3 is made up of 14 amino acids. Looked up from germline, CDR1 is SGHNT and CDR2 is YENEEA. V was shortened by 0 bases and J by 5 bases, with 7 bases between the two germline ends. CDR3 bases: TGTGCCAGCAGCTTAGAGGAGCGGACCGGGGAGCTGTTTTTT. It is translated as CASSLEERTGELFF.

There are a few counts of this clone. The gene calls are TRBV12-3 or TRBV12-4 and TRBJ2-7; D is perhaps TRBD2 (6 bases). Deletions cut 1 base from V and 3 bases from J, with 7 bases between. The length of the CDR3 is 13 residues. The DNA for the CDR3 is TGTGCCAGCAGTTTAGGCGGGAACTACGAGCAGTACTTC. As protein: CASSLGGNYEQYF.

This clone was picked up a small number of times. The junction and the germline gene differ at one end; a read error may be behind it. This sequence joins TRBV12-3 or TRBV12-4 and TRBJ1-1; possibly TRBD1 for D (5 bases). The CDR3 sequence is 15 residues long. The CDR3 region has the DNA TGCGCCAGCAGTGGTTGGGACCCGAAAAACACTGAAGCTTTCTTT. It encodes CASSGWDPKNTEAFF.

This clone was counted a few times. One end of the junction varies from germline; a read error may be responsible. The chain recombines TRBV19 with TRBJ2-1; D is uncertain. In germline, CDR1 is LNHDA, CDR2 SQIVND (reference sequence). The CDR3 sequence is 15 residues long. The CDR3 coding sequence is TGCGCCAGTAGTATAGGCAGATCCTCCTACAATGAGCAGTTCTTC. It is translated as CASSIGRSSYNEQFF.

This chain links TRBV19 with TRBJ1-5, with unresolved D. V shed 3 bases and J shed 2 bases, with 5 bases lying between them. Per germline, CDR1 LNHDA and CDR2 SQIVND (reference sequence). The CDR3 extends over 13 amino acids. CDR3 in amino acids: CASSMMRNQPQHF. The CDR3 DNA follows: TGTGCCAGTAGTATGATGCGCAATCAGCCCCAGCATTTT.